A single sample gave rise to the 25 T cell receptor beta chains below, sequenced in a study of blood T cell repertoires in COVID-19. Sequencing was performed with immunoSEQ multiplex PCR; in TCRdb, only in-frame clones are kept and a portion is missing. The sample includes 43,000 or so clones, around four fifths of them seen just once. The specimen was peripheral blood. Receptors originate from a man aged 55 to 69 with active COVID-19.

V is TRBV19 and J is TRBJ2-1; TRBD2 matches 13 bases. Losses at the gene ends were 5 bases for V and 4 bases for J; bases not matched to a gene: 2. Germline lookup yields CDR1 LNHDA and CDR2 SQIVND (reference sequence). The CDR3 is 15 residues long. The CDR3 loop is CASSPLAGGYNEQFF. The CDR3 DNA reads as TGTGCCAGTAGTCCACTAGCGGGAGGGTACAATGAGCAGTTCTTC.

This clone was observed a few times. The chain combines TRBV28 with TRBJ1-2, with 7 bases fitting TRBD1. V gave up 5 bases and J gave up 6 bases; unmatched junction bases: 6. The CDR3 consists of 13 residues. Germline CDR1 MDHEN, CDR2 SYDVKM. CDR3 protein: CASSELTGNGYTF. The CDR3 DNA sequence: TGTGCCAGCAGTGAGTTGACAGGGAATGGCTACACCTTC.

The DNA of the CDR3 is TGTGCCAGTAGTAACCCTGGGGGGAAGTCCTACGAGCAGTACTTC. Encoded protein: CASSNPGGKSYEQYF. This chain uses TRBV19 with TRBJ2-7, with D possibly matching TRBD2 (6 bases). V was clipped by 4 bases and J by 1 base, with 14 bases between them. The germline V gene has CDR1 LNHDA and CDR2 SQIVND (reference sequence). The CDR3 sequence is 15 residues long.

The chain employs TRBV27 and TRBJ2-2; 8 positions agree with TRBD1. The junction had 10 bases not matched to a gene; V was cut back by 9 bases and J by 4 bases. CDR3 size: 15 residues. Germline assignment: CDR1 MNHEY and CDR2 SMNVEV (reference sequence). CDR3 DNA: TGTGCCAGTAAGAGCAGGGGGCTTGGCACCGGGGAGCTGTTTTTT. This codes for CASKSRGLGTGELFF.

A note on this clone: At the DNA level, this CDR3 is encoded by other sequences in the same sample as well. J is TRBJ2-7 and V is TRBV29-1; TRBD1 might be the D (5 bases). V gave up 4 bases and J gave up 7 bases, with 29 bases separating them. Germline-derived CDR1 and CDR2 are SQVTM and ANQGSEA. This CDR3 is built from 17 residues. The CDR3 DNA reads TGCAGCGTTGGAAGGGCAGGGTTTTCTCACCTCTCACAGGAGCAGTACTTC. Translating it yields CSVGRAGFSHLSQEQYF.

The CDR3 is CASSPGQGARTGELFF. The CDR3 DNA follows: TGTGCCAGCAGCCCGGGACAGGGGGCGAGGACCGGGGAGCTGTTTTTT. This chain connects TRBV7-3 to TRBJ2-2; 12 nucleotides match TRBD1. This CDR3 is 16 amino acids long. Trimming took 5 bases from V and 5 from J; bases not matched to a gene: 6. Germline CDR1 is SGHTA and CDR2 is FQGTGA.

V and J are TRBV30 and TRBJ2-2; D unresolved. From germline, CDR1 is GTSNPN and CDR2 SVGIG (reference sequence). The CDR3 is 11 residues long. V was shortened by 3 bases and J by 5 bases, with 4 bases between the two germline ends. DNA for the CDR3: TGTGCCTGGAGGGAGACCGGGGAGCTGTTTTTT. Translating gives CAWRETGELFF.

The V call is TRBV5-4, the J call TRBJ2-1; TRBD1 is a possible D gene (6 bases). Germline assignment: CDR1 SGHNT and CDR2 YYREEE (reference sequence). The CDR3 is 16 residues long. Trimming took off 0 bases at V and 6 bases at J, with 16 bases between the two ends. The CDR3: CASSLVSGNRANEQFF. The CDR3 DNA follows: TGTGCCAGCAGCTTGGTTTCCGGGAACAGGGCCAATGAGCAGTTCTTC.

The rearrangement joins TRBV30 to TRBJ2-7; 7 bases fit TRBD2. V dropped 1 base and J dropped 6; count of bases not matched to a gene: 9. The germline V gene encodes CDR1 GTSNPN and CDR2 SVGIG (reference sequence). The CDR3 spans 14 residues. CDR3 residues: CAWSGLAASGEQYF. CDR3 coding DNA: TGTGCCTGGAGTGGGCTAGCGGCTTCTGGCGAGCAGTACTTC.

The chain couples TRBV19 to TRBJ2-3; tentative D call: TRBD1 (5 bases). Germline CDR1 is LNHDA and CDR2 is SQIVND (reference sequence). V was pared by 0 bases and J by 3 bases, with 13 bases between. CDR3 length: 16 residues. In DNA, the CDR3 is TGTGCCAGTAGTATAGATCAAGGGCAGGGAACAGATACGCAGTATTTT. Amino acid sequence: CASSIDQGQGTDTQYF.

The chain is built from TRBV7-9 and TRBJ1-6; maybe TRBD1 (5 bases). The V gene lost 5 bases and the J gene lost 10 bases, with 18 bases spanning the gap. Per germline, CDR1 SEHNR and CDR2 FQNEAQ (reference sequence). The CDR3 extends over 15 amino acids. CDR3 residues: CASSETWGGGSPLHF. The DNA of the CDR3 is TGTGCCAGCAGCGAAACTTGGGGGGGAGGATCACCCCTCCACTTT.

The chain links TRBV5-4 to TRBJ2-3, with D unresolved. Per the germline V gene, CDR1 is SGHNT and CDR2 is YYREEE (reference sequence). The CDR3 spans 13 residues. Trimming removed 2 bases at V and 12 bases at J, with 16 bases between. The CDR3 bases are TGTGCCAGCAGCTTATATCAGTTGGGCAACCAGTATTTT. It codes for CASSLYQLGNQYF.

The V gene is TRBV29-1, the J gene TRBJ2-7, with 12 nucleotides matching TRBD2. Germline CDR1 and CDR2: SQVTM and ANQGSEA. CDR3 length: 16 amino acids. V dropped 0 bases and J dropped 1; count of bases not matched to a gene: 4. The DNA of the CDR3 is TGCAGCGTTGAAGATACACTAGCGGGGGGATCCTACGAGCAGTACTTC. It encodes CSVEDTLAGGSYEQYF.

This clone was detected only once. This chain links TRBV29-1 with TRBJ2-6; D is possibly TRBD2 (6 bases). The CDR3 has 15 amino acids. V lost 6 bases, J lost 0 bases, and 12 bases lay in between. Germline V gives CDR1 SQVTM, CDR2 ANQGSEA. CDR3 in DNA: TGCAGCGTCGGGACTGCGAGCTCTGGGGCCAACGTCCTGACTTTC. Its translation is CSVGTASSGANVLTF.

This chain uses TRBV6-5 with TRBJ1-1; D possibly corresponds to TRBD1 (5 bases). CDR3 length: 15 amino acids. With 8 bases removed from V and 5 bases from J, the gap between germline ends came to 21 bases. Germline V gene data show CDR1 as MNHEY and CDR2 as SVGAGI. Here the CDR3 DNA reads TGTGCCAGCGGCGCCCGACGGGGGAAGGGGACTGAAGCTTTCTTT. This encodes CASGARRGKGTEAFF.

This clone was observed a few times. The V and J genes are TRBV7-2 and TRBJ1-2, with 7 positions matching TRBD1. This CDR3 spans 14 amino acids. Per germline, CDR1 SGHTA and CDR2 FQGNSA. The V and J ends lost 3 bases and 3 bases, in that order; junction bases with no gene match: 4. CDR3 protein: CASSLNRGDYGYTF. CDR3 nucleotide sequence: TGTGCCAGCAGCTTGAACAGGGGTGACTATGGCTACACCTTC.

The genes are TRBV10-3 and TRBJ2-5; tentative D call: TRBD1 (7 bases). V lost 4 bases and J lost 4, with 10 bases in between. Germline CDR1 reads ENHRY; CDR2 reads SYGVKD. The CDR3 length is 13 residues. The CDR3 DNA reads TGTGCCATCAGTGTTCAGGGGGGAGAGACCCAGTACTTC. Protein sequence: CAISVQGGETQYF.

V and J are TRBV28 and TRBJ2-7, with D perhaps matching TRBD1 (6 bases). Trimming removed 8 bases from V and 9 bases from J, with 14 bases in between. The germline CDR1 and CDR2 sequences are MDHEN and SYDVKM. This CDR3 spans 11 amino acids. The CDR3 spells CASLQGPRQYF. The CDR3 coding sequence is TGTGCCAGCCTTCAGGGGCCCAGGCAGTACTTC.

This clone was detected only a few times. The chain recombines TRBV28 with TRBJ2-7; 8 bases line up with TRBD1. The trim removed 6 bases at V and 0 bases at J, leaving 4 bases unmatched. The CDR3 is made up of 14 amino acids. Germline CDR1 is MDHEN and CDR2 is SYDVKM. The CDR3 nucleotides are TGTGCCAGCAGGCCCGGGACAGGCTCCTACGAGCAGTACTTC. Translated: CASRPGTGSYEQYF.

This chain uses TRBV5-8 with TRBJ1-2, with D possibly TRBD1 on 6 matching bases. Per the germline V gene, CDR1 is SGHTS and CDR2 is YDEGEE. The V gene lost 4 bases and the J gene lost 4 bases, with 17 bases spanning the gap. The CDR3 runs 15 residues. The CDR3 sequence is CASSLNSGVSYGYTF. CDR3 nucleotide sequence: TGTGCCAGCAGCCTGAATTCAGGGGTTAGCTATGGCTACACCTTC.

V is TRBV5-1 and J is TRBJ1-3; TRBD1 might be the D (6 bases). The CDR3 is 16 amino acids. Germline V gene lookup returns CDR1 SGHRS and CDR2 YFSETQ. V lost 3 bases to trimming and J lost 0 bases, with 13 bases between them. CDR3 sequence (DNA): TGCGCCAGCAGCTCCGGGACACCGGCCTCTGGAAACACCATATATTTT. This translates into CASSSGTPASGNTIYF.

This chain joins TRBV7-8 and TRBJ2-2; D may be TRBD1 (6 bases). There are 17 residues in the CDR3. Germline V CDR1 and CDR2: SGHVS, FQNEAQ. V gave up 0 bases and J gave up 3 bases, with 14 bases separating them. The CDR3 coding sequence is TGTGCCAGCAGCTTAGCGCTTGCAGGGGCAGACACCGGGGAGCTGTTTTTT. Protein product: CASSLALAGADTGELFF.

The chain recombines TRBV4-1 with TRBJ2-1, with D perhaps matching TRBD2 (5 bases). Germline V gene sequence: CDR1 MGHRA, CDR2 YSYEKL. The CDR3 runs 14 residues. V lost 2 bases and J 8 bases, leaving 13 bases between the germline ends. The DNA of the CDR3 is TGCGCCAGCAGCCAACTAGCCGGGTGGGATGAGCAGTTCTTC. It yields the protein CASSQLAGWDEQFF.

This chain's CDR3 is CASSLTKVGRGYTF. CDR3 nucleotides: TGTGCCAGCAGCTTAACGAAGGTGGGCCGTGGCTACACCTTC. This sequence joins TRBV7-9 and TRBJ1-2, with D hard to call. The germline V and J ends were trimmed by 2 bases and 7 bases, with 14 bases remaining between them. This CDR3 is 14 amino acids long. CDR1 SEHNR and CDR2 FQNEAQ come from the germline V gene (reference sequence).

The chain is built from TRBV5-5 and TRBJ2-3; D might be TRBD1 (6 bases). This CDR3 has 14 residues. With 3 bases removed from V and 6 bases from J, the gap between germline ends came to 14 bases. CDR1 and CDR2 (germline): SGHKS, YYEKEE (reference sequence). CDR3 region: CASSSRQAPDTQYF. CDR3 sequence (DNA): TGTGCCAGCAGCTCACGACAGGCCCCGGATACGCAGTATTTT.